These 30 T cell receptor beta chains came from one sample sequenced in a study of response to subunit inactivated influenza vaccine. TCRdb re-derived calls from the RT-PCR reads in MiXCR, one entry per CDR3 protein. Of roughly 670,000 distinct CDR3 sequences in the sample, 12% to 15% were seen once. Source: PBMCs from blood, taken roughly 15 days before vaccination. These receptors came from a man over 45 who received an inactivated influenza vaccine.

Points on this clonotype: At one end, the junction sequence differs from germline, possibly due to a read error. The chain combines TRBV5-1 with TRBJ2-1, with 8 bases matching TRBD1. The V gene's germline CDR1 is SGHRS and CDR2 YFSETQ. CDR3 size: 14 residues. The CDR3 protein is CDSSLARGRGEQFF. DNA of the CDR3: TGCGACAGCAGCTTGGCCAGGGGGCGCGGTGAGCAGTTCTTC.

V usage is TRBV11-2 and J usage is TRBJ2-1; D tentatively fits TRBD1 or TRBD2 (6 bases each). Trimming left V 5 bases short and J 6 bases short, with 20 bases between. This CDR3 spans 16 amino acids. The germline CDR1 and CDR2 sequences are SGHAT and FQNNGV. CDR3 nucleotide sequence: TGTGCCAGCAGCCCTCGGGGGCCTCACGCGGGCAATGAGCAGTTCTTC. Its translation is CASSPRGPHAGNEQFF.

This clonotype was found many times. This rearrangement joins TRBV15 to TRBJ2-2; D is possibly TRBD1 (6 bases). V gave up 2 bases and J gave up 2 bases, with 15 bases separating them. This CDR3 has 17 residues. In germline, CDR1 is LNHNV, CDR2 YYDKDF (reference sequence). CDR3 in amino acids: CATSRKGQGLNTGELFF. Written as DNA, the CDR3 is TGTGCCACCAGCAGAAAAGGGCAGGGGCTAAACACCGGGGAGCTGTTTTTT.

There are a few counts of this clonotype. This chain uses TRBV2 with TRBJ2-5; perhaps TRBD2 as D (6 bases). The CDR3 is made up of 14 amino acids. Germline CDR1 reads SNHLY; CDR2 reads FYNNEI. V was pared by 3 bases and J by 4 bases, with 12 bases between. CDR3 loop: CASSEGGGGETQYF. DNA for the CDR3: TGTGCCAGCAGTGAGGGGGGAGGTGGAGAGACCCAGTACTTC. Complete variable domain (other parts from reference TRBV2 and TRBJ2-5): EPEVTQTPSHQVTQMGQEVILRCVPISNHLYFYWYRQILGQKVEFLVSFYNNEISEKSEIFDDQFSVERPDGSNFTLKIRSTKLEDSAMYFCASSEGGGGETQYFGPGTRLLVL.

This clonotype was observed a handful of times. V usage is TRBV3-1 and J usage is TRBJ2-3, with 11 bases lining up with TRBD2. Germline V CDR1 and CDR2: LGHDT, YNNKEL (reference sequence). Losses at the gene ends were 0 bases for V and 6 bases for J; bases not matched to a gene: 5. This CDR3 has 16 amino acids. The DNA for the CDR3 is TGTGCCAGCAGCCAAGATTCACTAGCGGGAGTTGATACGCAGTATTTT. Translating it yields CASSQDSLAGVDTQYF.

The rearrangement joins TRBV6-1 to TRBJ2-7; 9 nucleotides align to TRBD1. After removal of 6 bases from V and 5 bases from J, the junction contained 8 bases not matched to a gene. Germline assignment: CDR1 MNHNS and CDR2 SASEGT. CDR3 length: 14 amino acids. CDR3 amino acids: CASRNRDRVHEQYF. CDR3 nucleotides: TGTGCCAGCAGGAACCGGGACAGGGTCCACGAGCAGTACTTC.

This clonotype was picked up a small number of times. This chain uses TRBV30 with TRBJ1-1; D gene uncertain. CDR1 is GTSNPN and CDR2 is SVGIG in the germline V gene (reference sequence). The CDR3 has 14 amino acids. V was shortened by 3 bases and J by 1 base, with 12 bases between the two germline ends. CDR3 in DNA: TGTGCCTGGAGGTTGGGGAGGGAGAACACTGAAGCTTTCTTT. It yields the protein CAWRLGRENTEAFF.

This clonotype showed up just a few times. The gene calls are TRBV29-1 and TRBJ2-7, with 10 bases that match TRBD1. CDR3 length: 14 amino acids. V was clipped by 4 bases and J by 5 bases; unmatched bases: 8. The germline gives CDR1 SQVTM, CDR2 ANQGSEA. The CDR3: CSVADRGLANEQYF. The CDR3 DNA reads TGCAGCGTTGCTGACAGGGGGCTCGCTAACGAGCAGTACTTC.

The J gene is TRBJ2-3, the V gene TRBV2; 8 bases map to TRBD2. Germline V gene lookup returns CDR1 SNHLY and CDR2 FYNNEI. The CDR3 has 14 residues. Germline trimming cut 8 bases from V and 0 bases from J; bases unmatched to any gene: 4. CDR3: CASLAGLSTDTQYF. CDR3 nucleotide sequence: TGTGCCAGCTTAGCGGGACTTAGCACAGATACGCAGTATTTT.

This clonotype was counted a few times. The chain combines TRBV4-1 with TRBJ2-7, with 7 bases fitting TRBD2. The CDR3 contains 13 residues. Trimming cost V 2 bases and J 5 bases; bases outside gene matches: 3. CDR1 is MGHRA and CDR2 is YSYEKL in the germline V gene. Here the CDR3 DNA reads TGCGCCAGCAGCCAACCAAGCGGGAACGAGCAGTACTTC. Its protein product is CASSQPSGNEQYF.

J is TRBJ1-1 and V is TRBV6-1, with TRBD1 identical over 7 bases. The V gene's germline CDR1 is MNHNS and CDR2 SASEGT. This CDR3 is built from 14 residues. The junction had 8 bases not matched to a gene; V was cut back by 3 bases and J by 7 bases. The CDR3 reads CASSEPGGTSEAFF. The CDR3 region has the DNA TGTGCCAGCAGTGAGCCAGGGGGAACAAGTGAAGCTTTCTTT.

This clonotype was counted between two and nine times. V usage is TRBV15 and J usage is TRBJ2-7; weak D call: TRBD1 (6 bases). Germline CDR1 and CDR2: LNHNV and YYDKDF (reference sequence). V lost 3 bases, J lost 6 bases, and 15 bases lay in between. This CDR3 region has 14 residues. This CDR3 is CATSRAGTYFEQYF. For the CDR3, the DNA is TGTGCCACCAGCAGGGCCGGGACATATTTCGAGCAGTACTTC.

This clonotype was observed a few times. The rearrangement links TRBV5-1 to TRBJ2-7, with D possibly TRBD2 on 5 matching bases. Trimming removed 4 bases at V and 1 base at J, with 12 bases between. CDR1 is SGHRS and CDR2 is YFSETQ in the germline V gene. The CDR3 spans 14 residues. The CDR3 reads CASSLEVASYEQYF. The CDR3 DNA is TGCGCCAGCAGCCTGGAGGTCGCGTCCTACGAGCAGTACTTC.

This clonotype was seen only a few times. This chain links TRBV7-2 with TRBJ2-7; D possibly matches TRBD1 or TRBD2 (5 bases each). Germline CDR1 reads SGHTA; CDR2 reads FQGNSA. This CDR3 contains 13 residues. V shed 4 bases and J shed 5 bases, with 12 bases lying between them. The CDR3 region has the DNA TGTGCCAGCAGCTCCCGTGTGGGGGACGAGCAGTACTTC. Translated: CASSSRVGDEQYF.

J is TRBJ2-1 and V is TRBV14; 9 bases line up with TRBD2. The CDR3 runs to 16 residues. The V gene end was trimmed by 1 base and the J gene end by 6 bases; junction bases not matched to a gene: 7. CDR1 is SGHDN and CDR2 is FVKESK in the germline V gene. In nucleotides, the CDR3 is TGTGCCAGCAGCCAAGTCGCGGGAGGGCTCATCAATGAGCAGTTCTTC. This translates into CASSQVAGGLINEQFF.

A few counts support this clonotype. Here the CDR3 reads CSVEFRENTEAFF. The DNA of the CDR3 is TGCAGCGTTGAATTCCGGGAGAACACTGAAGCTTTCTTT. This chain connects TRBV29-1 to TRBJ1-1, with D unclear. Trimming cost V 2 bases and J 1 base, with 8 bases left between them. The CDR3 loop spans 13 amino acids. CDR1 SQVTM and CDR2 ANQGSEA come from the germline V gene.

This clonotype was seen only a few times. The chain couples TRBV27 to TRBJ1-1; the D gene is possibly TRBD1 (6 bases). Per germline, CDR1 MNHEY and CDR2 SMNVEV (reference sequence). V gave up 7 bases and J gave up 1 base, with 19 bases separating them. CDR3 length: 16 amino acids. The CDR3 DNA sequence: TGTGCCAGCATCTACCTCAGGGGACATAAGAACACTGAAGCTTTCTTT. It translates to CASIYLRGHKNTEAFF.

This clonotype was detected only a few times. V gene TRBV12-3 or TRBV12-4 combines with J gene TRBJ2-3; TRBD2 matches at 7 bases. CDR3 length: 15 residues. J gave up 5 bases and V 5 bases, and 10 bases lay outside the gene matches. Here the CDR3 reads CASSLYAGEGDTQYF. Written as DNA, the CDR3 is TGTGCCAGCAGTCTCTATGCGGGGGAAGGAGATACGCAGTATTTT.

There are many counts of this clonotype. V is TRBV6-2 or TRBV6-3 and J is TRBJ1-5; the D is unclear. Germline V lookup: CDR1 MNHEY, CDR2 SVGEGT. This CDR3 contains 12 residues. V was cut by 5 bases and J by 4 bases, with 6 bases left in between. As DNA, the CDR3 is TGTGCCAGCAGTCATCTTAATCAGCCCCAGCATTTT. Its translation is CASSHLNQPQHF.

This clonotype was recorded many times. The chain joins TRBV25-1 to TRBJ2-3, with 7 bases fitting TRBD1. CDR1 MGHDK and CDR2 SYGVNS come from the germline V gene. The ends lost 5 bases at V and 4 bases at J; junction bases unmatched: 3. The length of the CDR3 is 13 residues. CDR3 sequence: CASSRGGADTQYF. CDR3 in DNA: TGTGCCAGCAGTAGAGGGGGCGCAGATACGCAGTATTTT.

This clonotype has just a few counts. The rearrangement uses TRBV4-1 and TRBJ2-5, with D possibly TRBD2 on 5 matching bases. V lost 1 base, J lost 0 bases, and 9 bases lay in between. The germline CDR1 and CDR2 sequences are MGHRA and YSYEKL. The length of the CDR3 is 15 residues. CDR3 DNA sequence: TGCGCCAGCAGCCAAGTCGGGGAATACCAAGAGACCCAGTACTTC. Residues: CASSQVGEYQETQYF.

Regarding this clonotype: The germline gene is not matched at one end of the junction; a read error may be the cause. The chain has TRBV7-8 and TRBJ2-5, with D possibly TRBD2 on 5 matching bases. Germline V gives CDR1 SGHVS, CDR2 FQNEAQ. This CDR3 comprises 16 residues. The CDR3 bases are TGTACCAGCAGCTTAGCGCGACTCAGCAAACGGCAGACCCAGTACTTC. Translated: CTSSLARLSKRQTQYF.

This clonotype has ten or more counts. V usage is TRBV29-1 and J usage is TRBJ2-1, with TRBD1 matching 11 bases. CDR1 SQVTM and CDR2 ANQGSEA come from the germline V gene. Trimming took 6 bases from V and 0 from J; bases not matched to a gene: 13. The CDR3 spans 18 residues. CDR3 residues: CSVTRDRGALSSYNEQFF. The CDR3 DNA is TGCAGCGTAACTCGGGACAGGGGGGCCTTGAGCTCCTACAATGAGCAGTTCTTC.

There are a few counts of this clonotype. The rearrangement uses TRBV5-8 and TRBJ1-3; D ambiguous. V was pared by 5 bases and J by 4 bases, with 7 bases between. Germline CDR1 SGHTS, CDR2 YDEGEE. The CDR3 has 12 residues. The CDR3 coding sequence is TGTGCCAGCAGGTTCCGCGGAAACACCATATATTTT. Protein sequence: CASRFRGNTIYF.

This clonotype has more than one count but fewer than ten. The CDR3 DNA reads as TGTGCCAGCAGGGCCAGCGGGGGACACCAAGAGACCCAGTACTTC. It codes for CASRASGGHQETQYF. V gene TRBV6-2 or TRBV6-3 combines with J gene TRBJ2-5; TRBD2 agrees at 8 bases. The CDR3 runs 15 residues. The J segment lost 0 bases and the V segment lost 6 bases, leaving 6 bases of the junction unmatched. Germline V gene lookup returns CDR1 MNHEY and CDR2 SVGEGT.

This clonotype has only a few counts. The chain combines TRBV5-1 with TRBJ2-2; D remains ambiguous. The CDR3 totals 14 residues. Germline V gene data show CDR1 as SGHRS and CDR2 as YFSETQ. V shed 0 bases and J shed 11 bases, with 14 bases lying between them. The CDR3 region is CASSLADGAIELFF. The CDR3 DNA follows: TGCGCCAGCAGCTTGGCGGATGGAGCAATAGAGCTGTTTTTT.

V is TRBV4-3 and J is TRBJ1-6; D uncertain. V shed 1 base and J shed 13 bases, with 11 bases lying between them. Germline values: CDR1 LGHNA, CDR2 YSLEER. This CDR3 is 13 amino acids long. The CDR3 region has the DNA TGCGCCAGCAGCCAAGTATTCGAGGGCCCCCTCCACTTT. It is translated as CASSQVFEGPLHF.

CDR3 in amino acids: CASSEALAQYF. DNA for the CDR3: TGTGCCAGCAGTGAAGCGCTTGCGCAGTACTTC. This rearrangement joins TRBV2 to TRBJ2-7; D not resolved. This CDR3 contains 11 residues. Trimming shortened V by 0 bases and J by 9 bases, and 6 bases separated the two germline ends. The germline gives CDR1 SNHLY, CDR2 FYNNEI.

This clonotype was recorded a few times. The chain carries TRBV7-2 and TRBJ1-1, with unresolved D. From germline, CDR1 is SGHTA and CDR2 FQGNSA. The CDR3 spans 13 residues. V was pared by 0 bases and J by 5 bases, with 7 bases between. The CDR3 region has the DNA TGTGCCAGCAGCTTAGCTTGGGTTACTGAAGCTTTCTTT. Translating gives CASSLAWVTEAFF.

The chain's CDR3 is CASSSMGRANSPLHF. DNA for the CDR3: TGTGCCAGCAGCTCAATGGGACGGGCAAATTCACCCCTCCACTTT. The chain is built from TRBV13 and TRBJ1-6; tentative D call: TRBD1 (5 bases). The CDR3 totals 15 residues. The germline CDR1 and CDR2 sequences are PRHDT and FYEKMQ (reference sequence). V lost 4 bases and J lost 7, with 14 bases in between.